This entry describes one T cell receptor beta chain. What it recognizes is unknown. The sample comes from a study of T cell responses to AZD1222 COVID-19 vaccine. Regarding the study as a whole: Spike was spanned by vaccine-associated CD4 TCRs, with dominance at 160-218 and 743-854.

The table came from immunoSEQ multiplex PCR; TCRdb's copy has only in-frame clones and leaves some out. This sample has about 120,000 clones, with just over 90% found just once. The CDR3 spans 14 residues. Germline assignment: CDR1 SEHNR and CDR2 FQNEAQ (reference sequence). The V and J ends lost 5 bases and 7 bases respectively, with 12 bases between them. This sequence originates from an adult who received the AZD1222 COVID-19 vaccine. J is TRBJ1-6 and V is TRBV7-9; D possibly corresponds to TRBD1 (5 bases). The material sequenced was peripheral blood, taken 28 days after the second AZD1222 dose. CDR3 nucleotides: TGTGCCAGCAGCCCGGGACCTAAGAATTCACCCCTCCACTTT. Translated, it gives CASSPGPKNSPLHF.